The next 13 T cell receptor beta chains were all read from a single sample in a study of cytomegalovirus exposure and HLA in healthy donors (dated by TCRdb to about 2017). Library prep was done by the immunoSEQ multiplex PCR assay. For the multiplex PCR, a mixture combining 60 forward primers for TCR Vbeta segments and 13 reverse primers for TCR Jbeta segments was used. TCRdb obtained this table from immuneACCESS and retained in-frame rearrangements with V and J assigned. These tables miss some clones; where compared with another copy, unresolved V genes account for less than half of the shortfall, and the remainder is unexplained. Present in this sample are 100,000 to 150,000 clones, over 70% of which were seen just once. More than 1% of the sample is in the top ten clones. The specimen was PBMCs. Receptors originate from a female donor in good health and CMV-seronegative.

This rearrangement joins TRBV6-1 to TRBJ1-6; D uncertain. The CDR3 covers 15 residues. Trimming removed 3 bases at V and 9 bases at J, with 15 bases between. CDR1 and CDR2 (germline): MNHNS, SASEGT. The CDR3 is CASSEPGLRTSPLHF. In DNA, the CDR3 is TGTGCCAGCAGTGAGCCCGGACTTAGGACTTCACCCCTCCACTTT.

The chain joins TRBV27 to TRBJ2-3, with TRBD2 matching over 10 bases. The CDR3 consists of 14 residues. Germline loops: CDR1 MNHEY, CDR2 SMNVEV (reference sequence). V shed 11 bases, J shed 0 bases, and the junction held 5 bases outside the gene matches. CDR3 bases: TGTGCCGCAGCGGGAGGGTCGAGCACAGATACGCAGTATTTT. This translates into CAAAGGSSTDTQYF.

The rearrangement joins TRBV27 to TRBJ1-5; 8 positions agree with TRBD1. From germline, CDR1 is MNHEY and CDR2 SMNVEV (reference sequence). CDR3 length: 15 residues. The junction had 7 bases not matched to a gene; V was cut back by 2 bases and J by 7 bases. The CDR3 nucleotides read TGTGCCAGCAGTTTAACCTATGGACAGGGACAGCCCCAGCATTTT. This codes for CASSLTYGQGQPQHF.

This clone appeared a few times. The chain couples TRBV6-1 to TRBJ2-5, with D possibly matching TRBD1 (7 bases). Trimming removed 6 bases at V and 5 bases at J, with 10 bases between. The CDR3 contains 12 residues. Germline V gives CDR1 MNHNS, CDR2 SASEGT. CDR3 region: CASRTGRETQYF. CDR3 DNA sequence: TGTGCCAGCAGGACAGGGAGGGAGACCCAGTACTTC.

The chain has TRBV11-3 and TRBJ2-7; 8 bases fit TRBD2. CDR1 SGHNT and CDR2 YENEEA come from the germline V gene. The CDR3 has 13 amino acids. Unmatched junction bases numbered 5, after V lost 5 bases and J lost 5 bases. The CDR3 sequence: CASSGGGRNEQYF. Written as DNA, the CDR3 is TGTGCCAGCAGCGGCGGGGGGCGCAACGAGCAGTACTTC.

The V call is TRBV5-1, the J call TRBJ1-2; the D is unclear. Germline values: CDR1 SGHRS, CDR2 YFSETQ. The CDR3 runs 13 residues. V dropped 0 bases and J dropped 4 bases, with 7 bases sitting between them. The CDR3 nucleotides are TGCGCCAGCAGCTTGGGGGCCCTCTATGGCTACACCTTC. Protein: CASSLGALYGYTF.

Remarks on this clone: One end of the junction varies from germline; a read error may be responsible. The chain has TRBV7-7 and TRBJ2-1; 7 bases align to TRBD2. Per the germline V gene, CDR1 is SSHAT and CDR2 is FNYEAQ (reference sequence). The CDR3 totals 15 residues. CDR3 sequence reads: CASSLLSGDYNEQFF. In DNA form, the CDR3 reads TGTGCTAGCAGCTTACTGAGCGGGGACTACAATGAGCAGTTCTTC.

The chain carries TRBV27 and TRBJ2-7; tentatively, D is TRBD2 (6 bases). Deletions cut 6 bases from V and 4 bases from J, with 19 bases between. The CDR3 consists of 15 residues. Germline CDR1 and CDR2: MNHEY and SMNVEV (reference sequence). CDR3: CASSPFGAGTYEQYF. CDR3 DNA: TGTGCCAGCAGCCCATTCGGGGCGGGGACTTACGAGCAGTACTTC.

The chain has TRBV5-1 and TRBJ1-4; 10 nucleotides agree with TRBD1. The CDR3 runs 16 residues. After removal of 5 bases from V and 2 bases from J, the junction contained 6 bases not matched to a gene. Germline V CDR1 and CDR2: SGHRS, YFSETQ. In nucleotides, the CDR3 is TGCGCCAGCAGATCGGGACAGGGGTCCACTAATGAAAAACTGTTTTTT. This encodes CASRSGQGSTNEKLFF.

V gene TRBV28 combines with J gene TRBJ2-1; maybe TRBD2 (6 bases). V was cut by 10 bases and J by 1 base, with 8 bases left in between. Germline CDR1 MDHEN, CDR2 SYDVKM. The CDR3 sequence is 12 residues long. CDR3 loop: CATGTSYNEQFF. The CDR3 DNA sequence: TGTGCCACCGGGACTTCCTACAATGAGCAGTTCTTC.

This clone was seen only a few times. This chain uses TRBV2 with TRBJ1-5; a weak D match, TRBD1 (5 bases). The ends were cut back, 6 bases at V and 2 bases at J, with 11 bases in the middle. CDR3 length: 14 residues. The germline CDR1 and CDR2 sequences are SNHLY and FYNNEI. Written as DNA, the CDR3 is TGTGCCAGCAGAGTGGGAGGGGGCAATCAGCCCCAGCATTTT. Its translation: CASRVGGGNQPQHF.

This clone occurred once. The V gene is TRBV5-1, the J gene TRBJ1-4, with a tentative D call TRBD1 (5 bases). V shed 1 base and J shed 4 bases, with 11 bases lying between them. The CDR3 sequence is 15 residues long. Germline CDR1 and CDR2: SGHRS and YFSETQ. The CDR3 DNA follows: TGCGCCAGCAGCTTGCAGGGTTCGAGTAATGAAAAACTGTTTTTT. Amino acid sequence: CASSLQGSSNEKLFF.

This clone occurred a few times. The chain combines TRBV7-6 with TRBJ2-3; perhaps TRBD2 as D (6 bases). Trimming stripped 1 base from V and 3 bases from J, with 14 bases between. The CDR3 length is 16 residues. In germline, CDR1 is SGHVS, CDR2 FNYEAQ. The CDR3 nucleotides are TGTGCCAGCAGCTTAGGGACTAACATGAGAACAGATACGCAGTATTTT. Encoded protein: CASSLGTNMRTDTQYF.